This T cell receptor beta chain was sequenced during a study of blood T cell repertoires in COVID-19 (TCRdb year 2020). Describing the broader study: Samples covering the acute and convalescent phases of COVID-19 were provided by collaborators in the United States, Italy and Spain. The samples were drawn from two sources: the first 160 participants of the ongoing ImmuneRACE study, and 1,000 to 1,500 subjects contributed by 6 global collaborators. The dataset comprised deeply sampled blood TCRbeta repertoires from subjects exposed to, actively infected with, or recovered from COVID-19. A freely available public database, intended as a resource for researchers studying the immune response to SARS-CoV-2, is where the repertoires were released. Where HLA class I and class II types were available, the types were taken from metadata supplied by the sample provider, not from assay-based typing. The material from the prospective study consisted of cDNA or gDNA derived from T cells, B-cell-depleted T cells, or PBMCs. Sample metadata almost always included a de-identified subject ID, COVID-19 status, age in years and sex. The paper's findings and limits, for the study overall: Clinical and demographic metadata were provided uncurated, with the amount varying by source and participant.

The germline V end is reduced by 7 bases and the J end by 2 bases; junction bases left unmatched: 6. There are 14 amino acids in the CDR3, from cysteine to phenylalanine inclusive. Only the CDR3 part of the read is kept: 42 bases, read in frame from the first base. CDR1 and CDR2 (MNHEY, SVGAGI) derive from the germline V gene. At one collaborating source in Seattle, patients were enrolled during active infection and were followed longitudinally through the course of disease. Each collaborating institution followed its own protocols to collect whole blood in K2EDTA tubes. For TCRbeta analysis, collaborators shipped samples in one of three forms: frozen whole blood, isolated PBMCs, or DNA extracted from either of those sample types. Worth noting for this clone: There is no known antigen for this receptor. Nothing much larger sits one base from this clone, and base qualities are not available.

TCRbeta CDR3 regions were amplified from genomic DNA by means of the immunoSEQ Assay, a bias-controlled multiplex PCR. The published analysis was carried out like this. Within the assay, amplification of reference gene primers was used to estimate how many nucleated cells each sample contained. To quantify the absolute abundance of each unique TCRbeta CDR3 rearrangement, sequence reads were collapsed and filtered. For each sample, productive Simpson clonality was calculated as the square root of Simpson's diversity index across productive rearrangements. The immuneACCESS repertoire file appears here via TCRdb, limited to in-frame rearrangements. These files lack a portion of the clones; in checked studies, under half of the deficit traces to unresolved V genes, and the cause of the others is not known. V and J calls and clone size are those listed in that table; D and trimming were worked out from the DNA. The sample table contains some 180,000 clones; only one count was recorded for more than 75% of them. The ten top clones hold about 6.5% of the sample.

The receptor was derived from a woman in her forties with COVID-19, enrolled during active disease. Material: peripheral blood. In this chain, TRBV6-5 is recombined with TRBJ2-7; TRBD1 fits 9 bases in the junction. Here the CDR3 is given as CASTKGQGPYEQYF. The nucleotides read TGTGCCAGCACCAAAGGACAGGGGCCCTACGAGCAGTACTTC.